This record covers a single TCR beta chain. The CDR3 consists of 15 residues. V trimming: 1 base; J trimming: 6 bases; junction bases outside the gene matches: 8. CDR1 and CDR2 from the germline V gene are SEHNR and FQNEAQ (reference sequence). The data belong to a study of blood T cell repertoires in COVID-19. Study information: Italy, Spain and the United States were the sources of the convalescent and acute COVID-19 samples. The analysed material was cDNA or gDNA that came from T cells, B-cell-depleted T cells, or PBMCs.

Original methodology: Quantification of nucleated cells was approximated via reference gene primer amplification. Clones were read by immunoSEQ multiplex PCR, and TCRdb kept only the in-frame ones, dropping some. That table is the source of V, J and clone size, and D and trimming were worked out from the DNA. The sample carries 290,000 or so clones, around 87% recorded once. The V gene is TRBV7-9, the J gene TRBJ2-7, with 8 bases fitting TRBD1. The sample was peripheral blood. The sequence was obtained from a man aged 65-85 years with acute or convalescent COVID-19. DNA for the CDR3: TGTGCCAGCAGCTTAGTGAGACAGGGGAATTCCGAGCAGTACTTC. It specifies CASSLVRQGNSEQYF. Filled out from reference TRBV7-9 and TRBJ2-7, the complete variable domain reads DTGVSQNPRHKITKRGQNVTFRCDPISEHNRLYWYRQTLGQGPEFLTYFQNEAQLEKSRLLSDRFSAERPKGSFSTLEIQRTEQGDSAMYLCASSLVRQGNSEQYFGPGTRLTVT.